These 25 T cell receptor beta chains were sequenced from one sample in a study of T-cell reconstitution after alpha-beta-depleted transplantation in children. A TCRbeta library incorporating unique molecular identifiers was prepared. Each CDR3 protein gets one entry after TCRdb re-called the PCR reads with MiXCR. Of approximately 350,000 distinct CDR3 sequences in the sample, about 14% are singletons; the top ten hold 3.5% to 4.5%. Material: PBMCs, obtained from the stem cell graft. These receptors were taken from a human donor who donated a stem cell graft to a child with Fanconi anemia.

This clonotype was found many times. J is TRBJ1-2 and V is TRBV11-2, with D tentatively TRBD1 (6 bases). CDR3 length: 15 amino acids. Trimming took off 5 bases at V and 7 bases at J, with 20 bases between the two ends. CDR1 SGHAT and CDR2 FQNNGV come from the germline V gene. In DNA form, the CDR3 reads TGTGCCAGCAGCCCGGTGGGCAGGGGATTACGTGGCTACACCTTC. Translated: CASSPVGRGLRGYTF.

For the CDR3, the DNA is TGTGCCAGCACCCACTCCGGACAGAATCAGCCCCAGCATTTT. Its protein is CASTHSGQNQPQHF. V usage is TRBV12-3 or TRBV12-4 and J usage is TRBJ1-5; D possibly corresponds to TRBD1 (6 bases). This CDR3 spans 14 amino acids. V shed 7 bases and J shed 4 bases, with 14 bases lying between them.

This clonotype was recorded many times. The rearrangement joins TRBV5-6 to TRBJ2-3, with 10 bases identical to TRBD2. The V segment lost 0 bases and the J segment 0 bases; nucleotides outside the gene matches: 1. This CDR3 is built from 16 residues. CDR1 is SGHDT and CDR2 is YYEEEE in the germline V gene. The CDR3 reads CASSLVSGGSTDTQYF. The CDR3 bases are TGTGCCAGCAGCTTGGTTAGCGGGGGGAGCACAGATACGCAGTATTTT.

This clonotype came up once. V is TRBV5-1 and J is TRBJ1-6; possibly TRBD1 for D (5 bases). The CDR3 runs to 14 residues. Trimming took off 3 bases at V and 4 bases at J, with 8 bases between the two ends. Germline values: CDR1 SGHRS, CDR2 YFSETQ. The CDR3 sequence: CASSSSGYNSPLHF. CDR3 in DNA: TGCGCCAGCAGCTCCTCAGGGTATAATTCACCCCTCCACTTT.

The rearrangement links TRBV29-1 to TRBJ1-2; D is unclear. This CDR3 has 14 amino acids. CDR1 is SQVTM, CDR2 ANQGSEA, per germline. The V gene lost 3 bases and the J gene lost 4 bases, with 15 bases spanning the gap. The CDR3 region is CSVEMADKGYGYTF. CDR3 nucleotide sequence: TGCAGCGTTGAGATGGCAGACAAGGGCTATGGCTACACCTTC.

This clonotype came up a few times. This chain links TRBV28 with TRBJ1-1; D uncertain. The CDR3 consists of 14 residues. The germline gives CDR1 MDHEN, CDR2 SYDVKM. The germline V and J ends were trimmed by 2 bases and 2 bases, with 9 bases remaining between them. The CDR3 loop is CASSLVTDNTEAFF. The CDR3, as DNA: TGTGCCAGCAGTTTAGTGACTGACAACACTGAAGCTTTCTTT.

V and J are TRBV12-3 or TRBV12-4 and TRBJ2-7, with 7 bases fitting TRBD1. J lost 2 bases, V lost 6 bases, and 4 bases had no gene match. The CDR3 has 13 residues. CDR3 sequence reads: CASRPDRAYEQYF. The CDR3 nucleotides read TGTGCCAGCAGGCCCGACAGGGCCTACGAGCAGTACTTC.

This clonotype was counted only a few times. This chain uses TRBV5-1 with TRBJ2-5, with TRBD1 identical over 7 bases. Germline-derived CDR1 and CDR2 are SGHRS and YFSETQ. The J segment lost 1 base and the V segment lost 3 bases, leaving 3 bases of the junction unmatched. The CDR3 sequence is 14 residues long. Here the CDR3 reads CASSSTGTQETQYF. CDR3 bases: TGCGCCAGCAGCTCGACAGGGACCCAAGAGACCCAGTACTTC.

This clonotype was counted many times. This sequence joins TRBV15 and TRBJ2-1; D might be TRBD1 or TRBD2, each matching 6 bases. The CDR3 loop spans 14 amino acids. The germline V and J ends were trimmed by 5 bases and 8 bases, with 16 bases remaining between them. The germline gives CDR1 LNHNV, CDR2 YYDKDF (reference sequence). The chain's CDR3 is CATSLLRGEDEQFF. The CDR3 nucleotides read TGTGCCACCAGCCTCCTGAGGGGGGAGGATGAGCAGTTCTTC. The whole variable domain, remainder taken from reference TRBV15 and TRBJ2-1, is DAMVIQNPRYQVTQFGKPVTLSCSQTLNHNVMYWYQQKSSQAPKLLFHYYDKDFNNEADTPDNFQSRRPNTSFCFLDIRSPGLGDTAMYLCATSLLRGEDEQFFGPGTRLTVL.

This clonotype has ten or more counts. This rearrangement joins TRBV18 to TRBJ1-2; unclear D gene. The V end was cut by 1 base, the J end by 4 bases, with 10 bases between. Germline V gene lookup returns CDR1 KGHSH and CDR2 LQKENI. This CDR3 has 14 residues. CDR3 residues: CASSPQGQSYGYTF. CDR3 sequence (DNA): TGTGCCAGCTCACCACAAGGGCAGAGCTATGGCTACACCTTC.

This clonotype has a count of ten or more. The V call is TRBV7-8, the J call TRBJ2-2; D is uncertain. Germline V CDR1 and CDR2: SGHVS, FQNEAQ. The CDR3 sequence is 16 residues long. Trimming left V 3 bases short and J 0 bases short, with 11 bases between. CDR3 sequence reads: CASSFLPATNTGELFF. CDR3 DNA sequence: TGTGCCAGCAGCTTCCTTCCGGCCACGAACACCGGGGAGCTGTTTTTT.

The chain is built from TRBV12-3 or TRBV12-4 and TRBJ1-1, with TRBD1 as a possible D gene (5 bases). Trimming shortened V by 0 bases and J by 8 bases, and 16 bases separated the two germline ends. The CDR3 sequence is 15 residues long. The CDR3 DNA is TGTGCCAGCAGTTTAGCGCTAGGCGGGGGAGAGGAAGCTTTCTTT. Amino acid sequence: CASSLALGGGEEAFF.

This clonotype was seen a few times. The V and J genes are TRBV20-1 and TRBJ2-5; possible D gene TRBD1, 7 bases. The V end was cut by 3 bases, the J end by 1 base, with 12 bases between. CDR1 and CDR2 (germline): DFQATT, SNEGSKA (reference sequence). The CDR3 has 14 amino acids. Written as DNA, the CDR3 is TGCAGTGCTAGCTATCAGGGGGGCCAAGAGACCCAGTACTTC. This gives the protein CSASYQGGQETQYF.

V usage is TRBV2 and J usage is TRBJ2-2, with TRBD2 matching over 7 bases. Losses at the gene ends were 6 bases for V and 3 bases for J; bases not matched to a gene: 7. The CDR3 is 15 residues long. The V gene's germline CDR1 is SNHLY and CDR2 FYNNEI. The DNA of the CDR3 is TGTGCCAGCAGCCCTAGACGGGGGGACACCGGGGAGCTGTTTTTT. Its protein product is CASSPRRGDTGELFF.

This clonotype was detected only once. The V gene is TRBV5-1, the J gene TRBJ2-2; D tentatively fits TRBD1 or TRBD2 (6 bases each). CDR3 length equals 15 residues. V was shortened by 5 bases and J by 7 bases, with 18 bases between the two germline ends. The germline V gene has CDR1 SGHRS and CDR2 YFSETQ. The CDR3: CASSLRGATIGELFF. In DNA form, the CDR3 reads TGCGCCAGCAGTCTGAGGGGGGCCACGATCGGGGAGCTGTTTTTT.

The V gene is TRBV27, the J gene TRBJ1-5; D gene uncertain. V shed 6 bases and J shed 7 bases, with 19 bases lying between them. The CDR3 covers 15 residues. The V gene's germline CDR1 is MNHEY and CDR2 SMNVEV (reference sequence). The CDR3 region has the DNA TGTGCCAGCAGAACTAACCGGGCTAGTGACCAGCCCCAGCATTTT. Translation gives CASRTNRASDQPQHF.

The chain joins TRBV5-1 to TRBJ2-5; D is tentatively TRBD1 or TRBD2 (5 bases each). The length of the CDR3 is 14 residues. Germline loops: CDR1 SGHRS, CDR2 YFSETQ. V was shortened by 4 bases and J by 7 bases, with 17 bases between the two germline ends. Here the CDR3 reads CASSPPTARGTQYF. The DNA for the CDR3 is TGCGCCAGCAGCCCTCCGACAGCCCGGGGGACCCAGTACTTC.

DNA for the CDR3: TGTGCCAGCAGTTATTCTAGCCACTACGAGCAGTACGTC. It yields the protein CASSYSSHYEQYV. This chain joins TRBV11-2 and TRBJ2-7; tentatively, D is TRBD2 (5 bases). This CDR3 has 13 residues. Germline V gene sequence: CDR1 SGHAT, CDR2 FQNNGV. Trimming stripped 6 bases from V and 3 bases from J, with 12 bases between.

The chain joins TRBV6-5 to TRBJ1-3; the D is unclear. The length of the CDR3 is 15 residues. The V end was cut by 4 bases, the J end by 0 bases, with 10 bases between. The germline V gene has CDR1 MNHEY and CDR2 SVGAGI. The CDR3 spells CASSSDATSGNTIYF. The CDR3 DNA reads TGTGCCAGCAGTTCCGATGCAACCTCTGGAAACACCATATATTTT.

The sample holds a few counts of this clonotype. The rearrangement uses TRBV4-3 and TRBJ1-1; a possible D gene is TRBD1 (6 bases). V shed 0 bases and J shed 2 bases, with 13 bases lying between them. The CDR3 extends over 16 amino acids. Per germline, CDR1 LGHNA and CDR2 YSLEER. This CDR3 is CASSQDRGQTNTEAFF. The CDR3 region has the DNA TGCGCCAGCAGCCAAGATCGAGGACAGACCAACACTGAAGCTTTCTTT.

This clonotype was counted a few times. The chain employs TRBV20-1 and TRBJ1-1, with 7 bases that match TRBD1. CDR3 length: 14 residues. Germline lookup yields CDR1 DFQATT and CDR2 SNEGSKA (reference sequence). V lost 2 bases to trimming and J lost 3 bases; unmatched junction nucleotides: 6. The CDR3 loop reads CSARLGQEYTEAFF. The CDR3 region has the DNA TGCAGTGCTAGACTCGGACAGGAATACACTGAAGCTTTCTTT.

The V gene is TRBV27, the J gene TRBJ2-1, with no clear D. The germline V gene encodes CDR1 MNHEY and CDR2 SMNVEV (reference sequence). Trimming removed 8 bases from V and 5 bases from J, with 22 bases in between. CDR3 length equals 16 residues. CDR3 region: CASAPQGLVLHNEQFF. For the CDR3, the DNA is TGTGCCAGCGCCCCCCAAGGGCTAGTCCTTCACAATGAGCAGTTCTTC.

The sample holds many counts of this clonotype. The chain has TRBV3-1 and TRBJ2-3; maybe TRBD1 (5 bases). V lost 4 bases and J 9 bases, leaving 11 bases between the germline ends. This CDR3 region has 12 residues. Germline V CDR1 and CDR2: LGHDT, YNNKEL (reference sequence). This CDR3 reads CASSPEGVTQYF. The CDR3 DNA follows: TGTGCCAGCAGCCCGGAAGGGGTGACGCAGTATTTT.

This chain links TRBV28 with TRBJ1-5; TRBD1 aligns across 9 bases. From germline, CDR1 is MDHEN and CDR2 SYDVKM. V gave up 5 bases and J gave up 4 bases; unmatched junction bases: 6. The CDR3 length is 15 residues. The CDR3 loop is CASSRPGQGNQPQHF. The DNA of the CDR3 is TGTGCCAGCAGTCGCCCGGGACAGGGAAATCAGCCCCAGCATTTT.

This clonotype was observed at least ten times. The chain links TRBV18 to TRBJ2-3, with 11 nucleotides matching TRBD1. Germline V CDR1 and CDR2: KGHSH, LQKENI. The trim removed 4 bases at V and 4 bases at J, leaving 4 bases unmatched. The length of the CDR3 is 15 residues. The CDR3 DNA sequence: TGTGCCAGCTCACAAGGGACAGGGGGTCCAGATACGCAGTATTTT. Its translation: CASSQGTGGPDTQYF.